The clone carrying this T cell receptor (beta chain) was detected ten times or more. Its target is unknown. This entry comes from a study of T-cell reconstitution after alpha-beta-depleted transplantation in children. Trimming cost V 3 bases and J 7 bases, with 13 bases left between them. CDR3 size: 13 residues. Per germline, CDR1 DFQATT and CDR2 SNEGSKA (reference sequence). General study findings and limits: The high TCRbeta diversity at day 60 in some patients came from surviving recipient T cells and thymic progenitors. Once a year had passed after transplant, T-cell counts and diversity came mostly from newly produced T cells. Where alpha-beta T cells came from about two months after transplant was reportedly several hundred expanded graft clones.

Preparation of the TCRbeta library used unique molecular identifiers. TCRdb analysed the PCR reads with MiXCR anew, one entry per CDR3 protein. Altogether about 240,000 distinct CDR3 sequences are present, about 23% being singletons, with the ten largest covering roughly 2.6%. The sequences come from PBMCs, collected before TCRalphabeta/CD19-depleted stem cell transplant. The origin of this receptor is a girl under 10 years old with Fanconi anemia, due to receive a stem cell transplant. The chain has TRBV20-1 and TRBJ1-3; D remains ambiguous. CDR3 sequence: CSASLAAGNTIYF. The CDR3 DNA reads TGCAGTGCTAGTTTAGCGGCCGGGAACACCATATATTTT.